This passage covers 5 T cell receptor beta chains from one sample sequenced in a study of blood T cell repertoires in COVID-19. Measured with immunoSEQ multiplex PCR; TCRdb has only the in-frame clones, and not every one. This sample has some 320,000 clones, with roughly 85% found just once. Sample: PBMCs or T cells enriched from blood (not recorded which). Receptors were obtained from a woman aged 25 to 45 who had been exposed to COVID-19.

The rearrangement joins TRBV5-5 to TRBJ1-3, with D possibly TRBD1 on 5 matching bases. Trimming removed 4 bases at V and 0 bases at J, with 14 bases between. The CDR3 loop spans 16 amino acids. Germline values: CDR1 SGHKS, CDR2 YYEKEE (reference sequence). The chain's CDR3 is CASSPGRVFSGNTIYF. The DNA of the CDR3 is TGTGCCAGCAGCCCTGGCAGGGTCTTCTCTGGAAACACCATATATTTT.

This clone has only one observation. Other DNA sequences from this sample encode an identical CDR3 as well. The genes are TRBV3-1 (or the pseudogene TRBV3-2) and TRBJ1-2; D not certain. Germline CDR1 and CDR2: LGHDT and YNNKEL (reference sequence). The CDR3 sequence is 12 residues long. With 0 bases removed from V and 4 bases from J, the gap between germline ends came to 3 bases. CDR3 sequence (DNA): TGTGCCAGCAGCCAAGACTCCTATGGCTACACCTTC. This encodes CASSQDSYGYTF.

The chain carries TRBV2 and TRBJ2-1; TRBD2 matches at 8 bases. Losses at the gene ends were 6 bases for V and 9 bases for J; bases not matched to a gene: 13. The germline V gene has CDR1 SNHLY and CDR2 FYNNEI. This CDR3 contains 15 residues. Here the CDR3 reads CASRSERGGGSEQFF. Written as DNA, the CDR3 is TGTGCCAGCAGATCTGAACGGGGGGGAGGTAGTGAGCAGTTCTTC.

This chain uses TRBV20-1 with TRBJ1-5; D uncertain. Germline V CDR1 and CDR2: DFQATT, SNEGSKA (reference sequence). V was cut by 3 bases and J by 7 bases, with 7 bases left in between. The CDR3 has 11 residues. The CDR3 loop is CSASPGQPQHF. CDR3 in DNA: TGCAGTGCTAGTCCGGGACAGCCCCAGCATTTT.

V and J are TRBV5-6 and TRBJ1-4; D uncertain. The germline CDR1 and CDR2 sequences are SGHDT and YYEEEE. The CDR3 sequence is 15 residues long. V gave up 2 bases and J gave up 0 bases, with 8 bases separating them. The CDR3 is CASSFRVATNEKLFF. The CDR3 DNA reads TGTGCCAGCAGCTTCCGGGTTGCAACTAATGAAAAACTGTTTTTT.